Presented here are 16 T cell receptor beta chains from one specimen sequenced in a study of blood T cell repertoires in COVID-19 (dated by TCRdb to about 2020). Receptor libraries were prepared by the immunoSEQ multiplex PCR assay. The source is immuneACCESS, and TCRdb retained only in-frame sequences with V and J called. Part of the clones is not carried over; for the studies checked, unresolved V genes explain less than half of this, and the remainder is unexplained. In all, the sample holds 350,000 to 450,000 clones, and roughly 85% of those were seen once. The top ten hold roughly 3.7% of the sample. Sequenced material: peripheral blood. The receptor source for this set is a woman aged 18-29 years with acute or convalescent COVID-19.

This chain connects TRBV29-1 to TRBJ1-1; D is perhaps TRBD1 (5 bases). CDR1 and CDR2 (germline): SQVTM, ANQGSEA. The CDR3 has 12 amino acids. With 7 bases removed from V and 3 bases from J, the gap between germline ends came to 12 bases. CDR3 DNA: TGCAGCGCGGGGGTGAGGTACACTGAAGCTTTCTTT. This sequence encodes CSAGVRYTEAFF.

This clone was found a few times. This specimen includes other DNA sequences encoding the same CDR3. The CDR3 reads CASSPGTGNQPQHF. DNA of the CDR3: TGTGCCAGCAGCCCGGGGACAGGGAATCAGCCCCAGCATTTT. V usage is TRBV7-9 and J usage is TRBJ1-5; 9 bases match TRBD1. The length of the CDR3 is 14 residues. The germline V gene encodes CDR1 SEHNR and CDR2 FQNEAQ (reference sequence). V dropped 5 bases and J dropped 4; count of bases not matched to a gene: 3.

The gene calls are TRBV27 and TRBJ1-5, with 11 bases matching TRBD1. The CDR3 covers 14 residues. V trimming: 6 bases; J trimming: 3 bases; junction bases outside the gene matches: 1. Germline CDR1 MNHEY, CDR2 SMNVEV (reference sequence). CDR3 DNA sequence: TGTGCCAGCAGGGACAGGGGGCTCAATCAGCCCCAGCATTTT. Encoded protein: CASRDRGLNQPQHF.

The chain uses TRBV30 and TRBJ2-2; 8 nucleotides align to TRBD2. The ends lost 2 bases at V and 3 bases at J; junction bases unmatched: 5. The CDR3 length is 15 residues. Germline V gene sequence: CDR1 GTSNPN, CDR2 SVGIG (reference sequence). In nucleotides, the CDR3 is TGTGCCTGGAGTACCGGGACTAGTTACACCGGGGAGCTGTTTTTT. Protein sequence: CAWSTGTSYTGELFF. Combining the CDR3 with reference TRBV30 and TRBJ2-2 gives the whole variable domain SQTIHQWPATLVQPVGSPLSLECTVEGTSNPNLYWYRQAAGRGLQLLFYSVGIGQISSEVPQNLSASRPQDRQFILSSKKLLLSDSGFYLCAWSTGTSYTGELFFGEGSRLTVL.

The chain uses TRBV2 and TRBJ2-7; D may be TRBD1 (5 bases). Trimming cost V 0 bases and J 5 bases, with 11 bases left between them. The CDR3 has 14 amino acids. Germline CDR1 SNHLY, CDR2 FYNNEI. CDR3 nucleotide sequence: TGTGCCAGCAGTGAAGCGGACAAGGCACACGAGCAGTACTTC. Amino acids: CASSEADKAHEQYF.

V usage is TRBV5-5 and J usage is TRBJ2-7; TRBD2 might be the D (5 bases). This CDR3 is 16 amino acids long. Per germline, CDR1 SGHKS and CDR2 YYEKEE (reference sequence). The V end was cut by 0 bases, the J end by 5 bases, with 18 bases between. Here the CDR3 DNA reads TGTGCCAGCAGCTTGGGGGTGAGGGCTAGAGGAAACGAGCAGTACTTC. It codes for CASSLGVRARGNEQYF.

The V gene is TRBV10-3, the J gene TRBJ1-2; D unresolved. Trimming stripped 3 bases from V and 1 base from J, with 3 bases between. Germline-derived CDR1 and CDR2 are ENHRY and SYGVKD. The CDR3 sequence is 12 residues long. For the CDR3, the DNA is TGTGCCATCAGTGAACATAACTATGGCTACACCTTC. It codes for CAISEHNYGYTF.

This chain connects TRBV6-5 to TRBJ1-1; weak D call: TRBD1 (6 bases). Germline CDR1 MNHEY, CDR2 SVGAGI. Deletions cut 6 bases from V and 1 base from J, with 12 bases between. This CDR3 comprises 14 residues. The CDR3 reads CASRVGTPNTEAFF. The CDR3 DNA reads as TGTGCCAGCAGAGTAGGGACACCGAACACTGAAGCTTTCTTT.

The chain joins TRBV29-1 to TRBJ2-5; D is perhaps TRBD1 (6 bases). Germline CDR1 reads SQVTM; CDR2 reads ANQGSEA. The CDR3 sequence is 14 residues long. V was cut by 5 bases and J by 5 bases, with 18 bases left in between. The CDR3 nucleotides are TGCAGCGTTTTCAATACAGGGTTCGAGGAGACCCAGTACTTC. This translates into CSVFNTGFEETQYF. Supplemented by reference TRBV29-1 and TRBJ2-5, the full variable domain reads SAVISQKPSRDICQRGTSLTIQCQVDSQVTMMFWYRQQPGQSLTLIATANQGSEATYESGFVIDKFPISRPNLTFSTLTVSNMSPEDSSIYLCSVFNTGFEETQYFGPGTRLLVL.

The chain has TRBV4-2 and TRBJ1-4, with D unclear. The CDR3 length is 17 residues. V lost 1 base and J lost 0, with 12 bases in between. Per germline, CDR1 LGHNA and CDR2 YNFKEQ. CDR3 sequence reads: CASSQVSRRATNEKLFF. CDR3 DNA: TGTGCCAGCAGCCAAGTTTCGAGGAGGGCAACTAATGAAAAACTGTTTTTT.

This clone was counted only a few times. V is TRBV2 and J is TRBJ1-5; D not certain. The CDR3 has 14 amino acids. The germline V and J ends were trimmed by 6 bases and 4 bases, with 13 bases remaining between them. The germline V gene encodes CDR1 SNHLY and CDR2 FYNNEI. The CDR3 DNA sequence: TGTGCCAGCAGCCAGGCAGCTGGGAATCAGCCCCAGCATTTT. Translation: CASSQAAGNQPQHF.

DNA for the CDR3: TGTGCCAGCAGCCAAGATCAGACAGGGGGCTATCAGCCCCAGCATTTT. Translating it yields CASSQDQTGGYQPQHF. This chain connects TRBV4-2 to TRBJ1-5; 10 bases align to TRBD1. The V segment lost 0 bases and the J segment 5 bases; nucleotides outside the gene matches: 4. Germline V gene sequence: CDR1 LGHNA, CDR2 YNFKEQ. The CDR3 is 16 residues long.

Here the CDR3 reads CASRQPGGHGYTF. The CDR3 DNA reads TGTGCCAGCAGGCAACCAGGGGGCCATGGCTACACCTTC. The chain has TRBV7-9 and TRBJ1-2; the match to TRBD1 covers 8 bases. Germline V CDR1 and CDR2: SEHNR, FQNEAQ (reference sequence). The J segment lost 6 bases and the V segment lost 6 bases, leaving 6 bases of the junction unmatched. The CDR3 extends over 13 amino acids. The full variable domain, with the rest looked up from reference TRBV7-9 and TRBJ1-2, is DTGVSQNPRHKITKRGQNVTFRCDPISEHNRLYWYRQTLGQGPEFLTYFQNEAQLEKSRLLSDRFSAERPKGSFSTLEIQRTEQGDSAMYLCASRQPGGHGYTFGSGTRLTVV.

CDR3 bases: TGTGCCTGGAGTGCCCCGACTAGGGAAAGCACAGATACGCAGTATTTT. It specifies CAWSAPTRESTDTQYF. This rearrangement joins TRBV30 to TRBJ2-3, with a weak D call TRBD2 (6 bases). CDR1 and CDR2 from the germline V gene are GTSNPN and SVGIG (reference sequence). CDR3 length: 16 residues. V lost 1 base and J lost 0, with 14 bases in between.

The DNA for the CDR3 is TGTGCCAGCAGCCTCACCCAGGGAGGCGGCAATCAGCCCCAGCATTTT. Protein sequence: CASSLTQGGGNQPQHF. The chain couples TRBV28 to TRBJ1-5, with D possibly TRBD1 on 5 matching bases. The CDR3 totals 16 residues. The germline gives CDR1 MDHEN, CDR2 SYDVKM. Trimming cost V 6 bases and J 2 bases, with 17 bases left between them.

The rearrangement links TRBV5-1 to TRBJ1-6; maybe TRBD1 (5 bases). Trimming pared 2 bases from V and 9 bases from J, leaving 12 bases between. The CDR3 sequence is 14 residues long. Germline CDR1 and CDR2: SGHRS and YFSETQ. CDR3 nucleotide sequence: TGCGCCAGCAGCTTCGAAGGGGAAGGTTCACCCCTCCACTTT. Residues: CASSFEGEGSPLHF.